This T cell receptor (beta chain) appears in the sequencing data of a study of cytomegalovirus exposure and HLA in healthy donors. Study information: The approximately 100 million unique TCR beta sequences, from about 170 million T cells, were found by an earlier analysis.

A multiplex PCR was run with 60 Vbeta primers and 13 Jbeta primers. Profiling relied on immunoSEQ multiplex PCR, and the TCRdb table lists in-frame clones only, not all of them. This table holds approximately 190,000 clones, more than 75% found once. Notes on the study in general: Presence/absence comparisons presumed near-even sequencing depth among donors. Investigators reported about 160 TCR beta chains as tied to cytomegalovirus.

Per the germline V gene, CDR1 is MDHEN and CDR2 is SYDVKM. The V end lost 6 bases, the J end lost 5 bases, and 19 bases lay between the germline ends. The CDR3 length is 15 residues. Concerning this clone itself: Its antigen is not identified.

The gene calls are TRBV28 and TRBJ1-2, with D hard to call. The source of this sequence is a woman between 25 and 40 years old in good health and CMV-seropositive. The sequenced material came from PBMCs. The CDR3 spells CASSYTGGRLYGYTF. CDR3 coding DNA: TGTGCCAGCAGCTATACCGGAGGGCGCCTATATGGCTACACCTTC.